The entry below gives a single TCR beta chain sequence along with its context. This specimen belongs to a study of cytomegalovirus exposure and HLA in healthy donors. Researchers ran the PCR with 60 Vbeta and 13 Jbeta primers. TCRdb's table, derived via immunoSEQ multiplex PCR, lists solely in-frame clones and lacks some. The table includes some 120,000 clones, around 80% detected once. V lost 3 bases and J 4 bases, leaving 14 bases between the germline ends. The CDR3 is 15 residues long. Per the germline V gene, CDR1 is SGHNT and CDR2 is YENEEA. Sequencing was performed on PBMCs. The source of this sequence is a man younger than 40 in good health and CMV-seropositive. The V gene is TRBV11-3, the J gene TRBJ2-3, with a tentative D call TRBD2 (6 bases). CDR3 in amino acids: CASSFSLWGADTQYF. CDR3 DNA sequence: TGTGCCAGCAGCTTTTCCCTCTGGGGGGCAGATACGCAGTATTTT. Combining the CDR3 with reference TRBV11-3 and TRBJ2-3 gives the whole variable domain EAGVVQSPRYKIIEKKQPVAFWCNPISGHNTLYWYLQNLGQGPELLIRYENEEAVDDSQLPKDRFSAERLKGVDSTLKIQPAELGDSAVYLCASSFSLWGADTQYFGPGTRLTVL.